This T cell receptor beta chain was retrieved from a study of T-cell memory formation after mild COVID-19. Study outcomes and limitations: CD4/CD8 balance characterized clones contracting day 15 to 85, and CD4+ skew characterized later expanders.

Remarks on this clonotype: Its antigen is unidentified.

Each CDR3 protein is one row after TCRdb ran MiXCR on the 5' RACE reads. Of around 200,000 distinct CDR3 sequences in the sample, 27% are singletons; the top ten hold 9.5% to 12%. Material: PBMCs or a T cell subset sorted from them (not recorded which). The sequence was collected from an adult woman who had mild COVID-19 (a few samples of this study predate the infection). Cell type and time point are not known.

The DNA for the CDR3 is TGCGCCAGCAGCTTGGGGGCAGGGAGCACAGATACGCAGTATTTT. Translating it yields CASSLGAGSTDTQYF. The chain has TRBV5-1 and TRBJ2-3, with a possible D match to TRBD1 (5 bases). Germline lookup yields CDR1 SGHRS and CDR2 YFSETQ. V lost 0 bases and J lost 0, with 8 bases in between. The length of the CDR3 is 15 residues. The whole variable domain, filled in from reference TRBV5-1 and TRBJ2-3, reads KAGVTQTPRYLIKTRGQQVTLSCSPISGHRSVSWYQQTPGQGLQFLFEYFSETQRNKGNFPGRFSGRQFSNSRSEMNVSTLELGDSALYLCASSLGAGSTDTQYFGPGTRLTVL.